This T cell receptor (beta chain) comes out of a study of metastatic and nonmetastatic thyroid tumors. Across the study: The study looked at repertoires side by side in blood and in tumor or nodule tissue from malignant and benign thyroid patients.

Ahead of thyroid surgery, no patient had received treatment of any kind. Using MiXCR, TCRdb reanalyzed the PCR reads. The sample has about 6,800 clones, roughly 3% seen once. The sample holds many counts of this clone. The specimen sequenced was tumor tissue. The source of this sequence is a female donor with papillary thyroid cancer or a benign thyroid nodule (not recorded which). Some clones in this sample may be carry-over from other donors' samples.

This chain's CDR3 is CASSPRGEAGNTIYF. For the CDR3, the DNA is TGTGCCAGCAGCCCCCGGGGGGAGGCTGGAAACACCATATATTTT. This chain uses TRBV9 with TRBJ1-3, with a tentative D call TRBD1 (5 bases). The CDR3 totals 15 residues. V was cut by 4 bases and J by 2 bases, with 13 bases left in between. The V gene's germline CDR1 is SGDLS and CDR2 YYNGEE.